A selection of T cell receptor beta chains follows, all from one sample in a study of precursors of human CD4 cytotoxic T cells. Each CDR3 protein gets one entry after TCRdb re-called the reads with MiXCR. The sample gives fewer than 600 distinct CDR3 sequences, under 20% of which show up once; around 8% is in the top ten. The sequenced sample was memory CD4+ T cells from blood (PBMCs). The receptor set was obtained from a human donor in good health. Each CDR3 is given with its conserved first and last residue. Fields, in order: CDR3 protein, CDR3 DNA, clone size, J gene, V gene, D gene. The D gene is left open where the match is weak. Clone size is not always given. Where it is, it says once, few, many or a class for expanded clones.

CDR3: CSAPRSTKQTMNTEAFF
DNA: TGCAGTGCCCCCCGATCGACCAAGCAGACCATGAACACTGAAGCTTTCTTT
size: few
J: TRBJ1-1
V: TRBV20-1
D: -

CDR3: CASSYSSGGRNTDTQYF
DNA: TGTGCCAGCAGTTACTCTAGCGGGGGAAGAAACACAGATACGCAGTATTTT
size: -
J: TRBJ2-3
V: TRBV6-5
D: TRBD2

CDR3: CASSQDYQQGTQYF
DNA: TGCGCCAGCAGCCAAGATTACCAGCAAGGGACCCAGTACTTC
size: large
J: TRBJ2-5
V: TRBV4-3
D: -

CDR3: CASSLGSNEQFF
DNA: TGTGCCAGCAGCTTGGGCTCGAATGAGCAGTTCTTC
size: -
J: TRBJ2-1
V: TRBV12-3/TRBV12-4
D: -

CDR3: CSATKDGQVGTDTQYF
DNA: TGCAGTGCTACTAAAGACGGGCAAGTAGGCACAGATACGCAGTATTTT
size: large
J: TRBJ2-3
V: TRBV20-1
D: -

CDR3: CASSMGIYQPQHF
DNA: TGCGCCAGCAGTATGGGGATCTATCAGCCCCAGCATTTT
size: large
J: TRBJ1-5
V: TRBV4-1
D: -

CDR3: CSAGSSTGELFF
DNA: TGCAGCGCCGGGTCGTCCACCGGGGAGCTGTTTTTT
size: large
J: TRBJ2-2
V: TRBV29-1
D: -

CDR3: CASSLFGTQETQYF
DNA: TGCGCCAGCAGCTTGTTCGGGACACAAGAGACCCAGTACTTC
size: few
J: TRBJ2-5
V: TRBV5-1
D: -

CDR3: CATSDPDLARDRGRYLNQHQHF
DNA: TGTGCCACCAGTGATCCGGACCTGGCACGGGACAGGGGGAGGTACCTCAATCAGCACCAGCATTTT
size: -
J: TRBJ1-5
V: TRBV24-1
D: TRBD1

CDR3: CSALYGSYEQYF
DNA: TGCAGTGCTCTCTACGGCTCCTACGAGCAGTACTTC
size: large
J: TRBJ2-7
V: TRBV20-1
D: -

CDR3: CASSLASDRVEAFF
DNA: TGTGCCAGCAGCTTAGCCTCGGACAGGGTTGAAGCTTTCTTT
size: large
J: TRBJ1-1
V: TRBV7-9
D: TRBD1

CDR3: CASSPGSGLSTDTQYF
DNA: TGTGCCAGCAGCCCAGGTTCGGGGCTTAGTACAGATACGCAGTATTTT
size: large
J: TRBJ2-3
V: TRBV11-2
D: -

CDR3: CASTATVNTEAFF
DNA: TGTGCCAGCACCGCGACAGTGAACACTGAAGCTTTCTTT
size: large
J: TRBJ1-1
V: TRBV12-3/TRBV12-4
D: -

CDR3: CASSLSGPGYGSPLHF
DNA: TGTGCCAGCAGTTTATCGGGTCCAGGGTATGGCTCACCCCTCCACTTT
size: large
J: TRBJ1-6
V: TRBV27
D: -

CDR3: CAISNHEPPSEAFF
DNA: TGTGCCATCAGTAACCATGAACCACCGAGTGAAGCTTTCTTT
size: large
J: TRBJ1-1
V: TRBV10-3
D: -

CDR3: CASSTADRVGNSPLHF
DNA: TGTGCCAGCAGCACCGCCGACAGGGTGGGGAATTCACCCCTCCACTTT
size: large
J: TRBJ1-6
V: TRBV11-2
D: TRBD1

CDR3: CASSFMSGATNEQFF
DNA: TGTGCCAGCAGTTTTATGAGCGGGGCGACTAATGAGCAGTTCTTC
size: -
J: TRBJ2-1
V: TRBV12-3/TRBV12-4
D: TRBD2

CDR3: CASSLEGQSNQPQHF
DNA: TGCGCCAGCAGCTTGGAAGGACAGAGCAATCAGCCCCAGCATTTT
size: -
J: TRBJ1-5
V: TRBV5-1
D: -

CDR3: CISVDSGNTIYF
DNA: TGCATCTCGGTCGACTCTGGAAACACCATATATTTT
size: -
J: TRBJ1-3
V: TRBV29-1
D: -

CDR3: CASSQRTGKGDEQFF
DNA: TGTGCCAGCAGCCAGAGGACGGGGAAGGGCGATGAGCAGTTCTTC
size: large
J: TRBJ2-1
V: TRBV5-4
D: -

CDR3: CSVRMTGGNTIYF
DNA: TGCAGCGTCAGAATGACAGGGGGAAACACCATATATTTT
size: large
J: TRBJ1-3
V: TRBV29-1
D: TRBD1

CDR3: CASRDRYGDLKAFF
DNA: TGCGCCAGCAGAGACCGCTATGGGGACCTTAAAGCTTTCTTT
size: -
J: TRBJ1-1
V: TRBV5-1
D: -